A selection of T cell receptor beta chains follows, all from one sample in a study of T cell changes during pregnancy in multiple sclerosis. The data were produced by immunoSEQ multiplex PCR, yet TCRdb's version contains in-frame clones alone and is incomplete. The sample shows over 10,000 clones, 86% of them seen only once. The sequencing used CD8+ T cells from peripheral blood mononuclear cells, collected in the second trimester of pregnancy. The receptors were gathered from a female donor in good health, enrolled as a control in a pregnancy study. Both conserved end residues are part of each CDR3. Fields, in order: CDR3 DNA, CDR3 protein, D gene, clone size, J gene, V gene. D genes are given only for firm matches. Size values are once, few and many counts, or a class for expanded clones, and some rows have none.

DNA: TGTGCCAGCAGGGGGGACAGTCAACAGCAGCCCCAGCATTTT
CDR3: CASRGDSQQQPQHF
D: TRBD1
size: -
J: TRBJ1-5
V: TRBV6-6

DNA: TGTGCCAGCAGCTTAGGAGCGGGGGGTGGCAATGAGCAGTTCTTC
CDR3: CASSLGAGGGNEQFF
D: TRBD2
size: -
J: TRBJ2-1
V: TRBV7-8

DNA: TGTGCCAGCAGCCAAGGGAGGGCGAGCTACGAGCAGTACTTC
CDR3: CASSQGRASYEQYF
D: -
size: -
J: TRBJ2-7
V: TRBV14

DNA: TGCGCCAGCAGCCAAGACGGGACAGGGAGTCGGCAGCCCCAGCATTTT
CDR3: CASSQDGTGSRQPQHF
D: TRBD1
size: medium-sized
J: TRBJ1-5
V: TRBV4-1

DNA: TGTGCCAGCAGTTACGGGGGGGCGGGAGATACGCAGTATTTT
CDR3: CASSYGGAGDTQYF
D: -
size: -
J: TRBJ2-3
V: TRBV6-5

DNA: TGTGCCAGCAGCTTCGACAGTTACGAGCAGTACTTC
CDR3: CASSFDSYEQYF
D: -
size: -
J: TRBJ2-7
V: TRBV11-2

DNA: TGTGCCAGCAGCTTAGGGAGGGCAGATACGCAGTATTTT
CDR3: CASSLGRADTQYF
D: -
size: -
J: TRBJ2-3
V: TRBV11-2

DNA: TGTGCCAGCAGTGTTCCGGATGCTAGCGGGAGGGCCGCTGAGCAGTTCTTC
CDR3: CASSVPDASGRAAEQFF
D: TRBD2
size: -
J: TRBJ2-1
V: TRBV6-4

DNA: TGTGCCAGCAGCTTAGGGGAGAATGAGCAGTTCTTC
CDR3: CASSLGENEQFF
D: -
size: -
J: TRBJ2-1
V: TRBV11-2

DNA: TGTGCCAGTAGTCTACACCGGGACAGTAAAGGGGAGCTGTTTTTT
CDR3: CASSLHRDSKGELFF
D: TRBD1
size: once
J: TRBJ2-2
V: TRBV19

DNA: TGTGCCAGCAGCCCGGAGGGAAACGCTGAAGCTTTCTTT
CDR3: CASSPEGNAEAFF
D: -
size: -
J: TRBJ1-1
V: TRBV7-9

DNA: TGTGCCAGCAGCCTGGGACTAGGTTCCGACGAGCAGTACTTC
CDR3: CASSLGLGSDEQYF
D: TRBD2
size: -
J: TRBJ2-7
V: TRBV9

DNA: TGTGCCAGCAGCTGGACAGGGGACCCCTATGGCTACACCTTC
CDR3: CASSWTGDPYGYTF
D: TRBD1
size: -
J: TRBJ1-2
V: TRBV11-2

DNA: TGTGCCAGCAGCCGGGGGGTCACCTGGGCAGATACGCAGTATTTT
CDR3: CASSRGVTWADTQYF
D: TRBD2
size: -
J: TRBJ2-3
V: TRBV5-6

DNA: TGCAGCGTAGAGGGTTCGGGGGTTGGCTACACCTTC
CDR3: CSVEGSGVGYTF
D: -
size: -
J: TRBJ1-2
V: TRBV29-1

DNA: TGCAGCGTTGAGGGAGAGCCTCTGGATGAGCAGTTCTTC
CDR3: CSVEGEPLDEQFF
D: -
size: -
J: TRBJ2-1
V: TRBV29-1

DNA: TGTGCCAGCAGCACCTCCGGACAGGCAACTAATGAAAAACTGTTTTTT
CDR3: CASSTSGQATNEKLFF
D: TRBD1
size: medium-sized
J: TRBJ1-4
V: TRBV9

DNA: TGTGCCTCCGCCCGGGGTACTGAAGCTTTCTTT
CDR3: CASARGTEAFF
D: -
size: -
J: TRBJ1-1
V: TRBV19

DNA: TGTGCCAGCAGTGGTCGGACTGAAGCTTTCTTT
CDR3: CASSGRTEAFF
D: -
size: -
J: TRBJ1-1
V: TRBV6-5

DNA: TGTGCCAGCAGCTTAGAGCTGGTGATGGACACTGAAGCTTTCTTT
CDR3: CASSLELVMDTEAFF
D: -
size: medium-sized
J: TRBJ1-1
V: TRBV7-8

DNA: TGTGCCAGCAGTTTGGGGGAGGGCGATATCTACGAGCAGTACTTC
CDR3: CASSLGEGDIYEQYF
D: TRBD2
size: -
J: TRBJ2-7
V: TRBV7-9

DNA: TGTGCCTGGAGTTTTACAGGGACCACTGAAGCTTTCTTT
CDR3: CAWSFTGTTEAFF
D: -
size: few
J: TRBJ1-1
V: TRBV30

DNA: TGTGCCAGCAGCTTGGGGCAAACCGGGGAGCTGTTTTTT
CDR3: CASSLGQTGELFF
D: -
size: -
J: TRBJ2-2
V: TRBV7-6

DNA: TGTGCCAGCGAGGGACAGGGGTCTGAAGCTTTCTTT
CDR3: CASEGQGSEAFF
D: TRBD1
size: medium-sized
J: TRBJ1-1
V: TRBV5-6

DNA: TGTGCCACTCATACCGGGGAGCGGGGGCAGCAGTATTTT
CDR3: CATHTGERGQQYF
D: TRBD2
size: once
J: TRBJ2-3
V: TRBV19

DNA: TGTGCCAGCAGCGTAGGGGGGACTGTCTACGAGCAGTACTTC
CDR3: CASSVGGTVYEQYF
D: -
size: -
J: TRBJ2-7
V: TRBV9

DNA: TGTGCCAGCAGAGGACAGGGCAGCACTGAAGCTTTCTTT
CDR3: CASRGQGSTEAFF
D: TRBD1
size: -
J: TRBJ1-1
V: TRBV13

DNA: TGTGCCAGTGCTTGGACTAGCTCCTACGAGCAGTACTTC
CDR3: CASAWTSSYEQYF
D: TRBD2
size: -
J: TRBJ2-7
V: TRBV11-2

DNA: TGTGCCAGCAGTTCAGACAGGAACACTGAAGCTTTCTTT
CDR3: CASSSDRNTEAFF
D: -
size: -
J: TRBJ1-1
V: TRBV27

DNA: TGTGCCAGCAGCTTAAATGGGGCGACTGCCAAAAACATTCAGTACTTC
CDR3: CASSLNGATAKNIQYF
D: -
size: -
J: TRBJ2-4
V: TRBV7-2

DNA: TGTGCCAGCAGCCCGGGGGACAGGCCCCTTGGGGACACTGAAGCTTTCTTT
CDR3: CASSPGDRPLGDTEAFF
D: TRBD1
size: -
J: TRBJ1-1
V: TRBV11-3

DNA: TGTGCCAGCAGCTTTACAGGGACTGAAGCTTTCTTT
CDR3: CASSFTGTEAFF
D: -
size: -
J: TRBJ1-1
V: TRBV5-6

DNA: TGTGCCAGCAAGGGGCGGGGCTATGGCTACACCTTC
CDR3: CASKGRGYGYTF
D: -
size: few
J: TRBJ1-2
V: TRBV21-1

DNA: TGCGCCAGCAGCTTGGCCGACAGGGGAGAAGTTGAGCAGTTCTTC
CDR3: CASSLADRGEVEQFF
D: TRBD1
size: once
J: TRBJ2-1
V: TRBV5-1

DNA: TGTGCCACCAGCAGAGATAGGGGTAACACCGGGGAGCTGTTTTTT
CDR3: CATSRDRGNTGELFF
D: -
size: -
J: TRBJ2-2
V: TRBV15

DNA: TGCAGCGTTGAAGGCGTCCCGGGGGAGCCCTCCTACGAGCAGTACTTC
CDR3: CSVEGVPGEPSYEQYF
D: -
size: -
J: TRBJ2-7
V: TRBV29-1

DNA: TGTGCCAGTAGTATACCCGCAGAAGCGGACACTGAAGCTTTCTTT
CDR3: CASSIPAEADTEAFF
D: -
size: few
J: TRBJ1-1
V: TRBV19

DNA: TGTGCCAGCAGTCATGGACTAGATAACAGGAGTGAGCAGTTCTTC
CDR3: CASSHGLDNRSEQFF
D: TRBD2
size: -
J: TRBJ2-1
V: TRBV6-6

DNA: TGTGCCAGCAGCTCCGGGACACTAGCGGGGGATACGAACACCGGGGAGCTGTTTTTT
CDR3: CASSSGTLAGDTNTGELFF
D: TRBD2
size: once
J: TRBJ2-2
V: TRBV5-4